This is a list of T cell receptor beta chains from one sample in a study of blood T cell repertoires in COVID-19. The assay was immunoSEQ multiplex PCR, and TCRdb's table has in-frame clones only and misses some. Here the sample spans some 280,000 clones, roughly 90% being singletons. The sample consisted of peripheral blood. The receptor set was obtained from a woman aged 30 to 39 with active or convalescent COVID-19. Each CDR3 is given with its conserved first and last residue. The D gene is left open where the match is weak. Expanded clones get a size class; other rows say once, few or many, or leave the size out.

size: .; V: TRBV10-3; D: TRBD1; J: TRBJ1-2; length: 12; CDR3: CATSRDSVVYTF; DNA: TGTGCCACCTCCCGGGACAGCGTTGTCTACACCTTC
size: .; V: TRBV4-1; D: .; J: TRBJ2-1; length: 16; CDR3: CASSLIPSSFYNEQFF; DNA: TGCGCCAGCAGCCTAATTCCTAGCTCATTCTACAATGAGCAGTTCTTC
size: .; V: TRBV29-1; D: .; J: TRBJ1-1; length: 15; CDR3: CSVEGTWGRGTEAFF; DNA: TGCAGCGTTGAAGGCACCTGGGGGAGGGGAACTGAAGCTTTCTTT
size: .; V: TRBV6-2/TRBV6-3; D: TRBD1; J: TRBJ2-1; length: 14; CDR3: CASSLTGTGGEQFF; DNA: TGTGCCAGCAGTTTGACCGGGACAGGGGGTGAGCAGTTCTTC
size: .; V: TRBV2; D: .; J: TRBJ1-2; length: 14; CDR3: CASSELTGNYGYTF; DNA: TGTGCCAGCAGTGAACTAACAGGGAACTATGGCTACACCTTC
size: .; V: TRBV18; D: .; J: TRBJ1-5; length: 15; CDR3: CASSLETGFNQPQHF; DNA: TGTGCCAGCTCACTCGAAACGGGGTTCAATCAGCCCCAGCATTTT
size: .; V: TRBV6-4; D: TRBD2; J: TRBJ2-1; length: 16; CDR3: CASSDSWRGVGNEQFF; DNA: TGTGCCAGCAGTGACTCATGGCGGGGGGTTGGAAATGAGCAGTTCTTC
size: .; V: TRBV7-2; D: .; J: TRBJ1-2; length: 14; CDR3: CASSYLGDAYGYTF; DNA: TGTGCCAGCAGCTATTTAGGGGATGCCTATGGCTACACCTTC
size: .; V: TRBV18; D: TRBD2; J: TRBJ2-3; length: 18; CDR3: CASSPRPLAGGVGDTQYF; DNA: TGTGCCAGCTCACCAAGACCCTTAGCGGGGGGAGTTGGAGATACGCAGTATTTT
size: .; V: TRBV27; D: TRBD1; J: TRBJ2-1; length: 18; CDR3: CASSFFPRDREMRNEQFF; DNA: TGTGCCAGCAGTTTCTTCCCCCGGGACAGGGAGATGAGAAATGAGCAGTTCTTC
size: .; V: TRBV3-1/TRBV3-2; D: .; J: TRBJ2-5; length: 16; CDR3: CASSPPPTGTLKTQYF; DNA: TGTGCCAGCAGCCCACCTCCTACGGGGACTTTGAAGACCCAGTACTTC
size: few; V: TRBV28; D: .; J: TRBJ2-3; length: 15; CDR3: CASSRSQGQQDTQYF; DNA: TGTGCCAGCAGCCGTTCTCAGGGGCAGCAAGATACGCAGTATTTT
size: .; V: TRBV5-6; D: .; J: TRBJ1-1; length: 13; CDR3: CASSPVEGTEAFF; DNA: TGTGCCAGCAGCCCGGTCGAGGGCACTGAAGCTTTCTTT
size: .; V: TRBV29-1; D: TRBD1; J: TRBJ2-7; length: 12; CDR3: CSAGQGSYEQYF; DNA: TGCAGCGCGGGACAGGGCTCCTACGAGCAGTACTTC
size: .; V: TRBV7-2; D: .; J: TRBJ2-5; length: 11; CDR3: CASSLREPQYF; DNA: TGTGCCAGCAGCTTGAGAGAGCCCCAGTACTTC
size: .; V: TRBV5-4; D: TRBD2; J: TRBJ2-1; length: 18; CDR3: CASSSGNPPGRGGDEQFF; DNA: TGTGCCAGCAGCTCGGGAAACCCTCCGGGGCGGGGGGGCGATGAGCAGTTCTTC
size: .; V: TRBV27; D: TRBD1; J: TRBJ1-6; length: 17; CDR3: CASSLDWDRGGNSPLHF; DNA: TGTGCCAGCAGTTTAGATTGGGACAGGGGGGGTAATTCACCCCTCCACTTT
size: .; V: TRBV7-2; D: .; J: TRBJ1-6; length: 15; CDR3: CASSLSGGSNSPLHF; DNA: TGTGCCAGCAGCTTAAGTGGGGGGAGCAATTCACCCCTCCACTTT
size: .; V: TRBV4-3; D: TRBD1; J: TRBJ1-2; length: 15; CDR3: CASSQWTGEEDGYTF; DNA: TGCGCCAGCAGCCAGTGGACAGGGGAGGAGGATGGCTACACCTTC
size: .; V: TRBV14; D: .; J: TRBJ2-5; length: 13; CDR3: CASSHWDKRAQYF; DNA: TGTGCCAGCAGCCACTGGGACAAAAGGGCCCAGTACTTC
size: .; V: TRBV6-6; D: .; J: TRBJ1-1; length: 13; CDR3: CASTPYQRPEAFF; DNA: TGTGCCAGCACCCCATATCAGCGTCCTGAAGCTTTCTTT
size: few; V: TRBV10-3; D: TRBD1; J: TRBJ1-2; length: 13; CDR3: CAISGDSVYGYTF; DNA: TGTGCCATCAGTGGGGACAGCGTCTATGGCTACACCTTC
size: .; V: TRBV11-2; D: TRBD1; J: TRBJ1-1; length: 14; CDR3: CASSLVGTGTEAFF; DNA: TGTGCCAGCAGCTTAGTTGGGACAGGGACTGAAGCTTTCTTT
size: .; V: TRBV5-4; D: TRBD2; J: TRBJ2-1; length: 14; CDR3: CASSAWTSDREQFF; DNA: TGTGCCAGCAGCGCCTGGACTAGCGATCGAGAGCAGTTCTTC
size: .; V: TRBV30; D: TRBD2; J: TRBJ2-1; length: 15; CDR3: CAWSAGTSRYNEQFF; DNA: TGTGCCTGGAGTGCCGGGACTAGCCGTTACAATGAGCAGTTCTTC
size: .; V: TRBV7-2; D: .; J: TRBJ2-3; length: 14; CDR3: CASSLDRATDTQYF; DNA: TGTGCCAGCAGCTTAGACCGAGCGACAGATACGCAGTATTTT
size: .; V: TRBV28; D: .; J: TRBJ2-1; length: 12; CDR3: CASSLLLAEQFF; DNA: TGTGCCAGCAGTTTATTACTAGCCGAGCAGTTCTTC
size: .; V: TRBV2; D: TRBD1; J: TRBJ2-5; length: 15; CDR3: CASSEGDRVQETQYF; DNA: TGTGCCAGCAGTGAAGGGGACAGGGTACAAGAGACCCAGTACTTC
size: .; V: TRBV5-1; D: .; J: TRBJ1-3; length: 15; CDR3: CASSVDGGPGNTIYF; DNA: TGCGCCAGCAGCGTGGACGGAGGGCCTGGAAACACCATATATTTT
size: .; V: TRBV6-1; D: .; J: TRBJ1-1; length: 14; CDR3: CASSEGNFNTEAFF; DNA: TGTGCCAGCAGTGAGGGCAACTTCAACACTGAAGCTTTCTTT
size: .; V: TRBV5-4; D: TRBD1; J: TRBJ1-1; length: 12; CDR3: CATKTGSTEAFF; DNA: TGTGCCACAAAGACAGGGTCCACTGAAGCTTTCTTT
size: .; V: TRBV7-9; D: TRBD1; J: TRBJ1-1; length: 13; CDR3: CASSLFGTGEAFF; DNA: TGTGCCAGCAGCTTGTTTGGGACAGGTGAAGCTTTCTTT
size: .; V: TRBV5-1; D: TRBD2; J: TRBJ2-1; length: 17; CDR3: CASSARSGTSGGAEQFF; DNA: TGCGCCAGCAGCGCGAGATCCGGGACTAGCGGGGGGGCGGAGCAGTTCTTC
size: .; V: TRBV6-2/TRBV6-3; D: TRBD2; J: TRBJ2-1; length: 15; CDR3: CASSFLAGGYNEQFF; DNA: TGTGCCAGCAGTTTCCTAGCGGGGGGTTACAATGAGCAGTTCTTC
size: .; V: TRBV7-3; D: TRBD1; J: TRBJ2-7; length: 15; CDR3: CASSLTGTGAYEQYF; DNA: TGTGCCAGCAGCTTAACCGGGACAGGGGCGTACGAGCAGTACTTC
size: few; V: TRBV7-7; D: TRBD2; J: TRBJ2-2; length: 16; CDR3: CASSPNGGSSTGELFF; DNA: TGTGCTAGCAGCCCTAACGGGGGGTCGAGCACCGGGGAGCTGTTTTTT
size: once; V: TRBV9; D: .; J: TRBJ2-2; length: 14; CDR3: CASLKTANTGELFF; DNA: TGTGCCAGCTTGAAGACAGCGAACACCGGGGAGCTGTTTTTT
size: .; V: TRBV4-2; D: .; J: TRBJ2-7; length: 13; CDR3: CASSQVGGWEQYF; DNA: TGTGCCAGCAGCCAAGTAGGGGGTTGGGAGCAGTACTTC
size: .; V: TRBV29-1; D: TRBD1; J: TRBJ1-5; length: 13; CDR3: CSVGGTGGQPQHF; DNA: TGCAGCGTTGGAGGGACAGGGGGTCAGCCCCAGCATTTT
size: .; V: TRBV6-5; D: .; J: TRBJ1-2; length: 12; CDR3: CASSPHRDGYTF; DNA: TGTGCCAGCAGTCCCCACAGGGATGGCTACACCTTC
size: .; V: TRBV5-4; D: TRBD1; J: TRBJ1-2; length: 15; CDR3: CASSSWTGAGYGYTF; DNA: TGTGCCAGCAGCTCATGGACAGGGGCGGGCTATGGCTACACCTTC
size: .; V: TRBV12-3/TRBV12-4; D: .; J: TRBJ1-1; length: 13; CDR3: CASTFLKGTEAFF; DNA: TGTGCCAGCACTTTCCTTAAGGGGACAGAAGCTTTCTTT
size: .; V: TRBV27; D: .; J: TRBJ1-5; length: 13; CDR3: CASSVRFNQPQHF; DNA: TGTGCCAGCAGTGTCAGGTTCAATCAGCCCCAGCATTTT
size: .; V: TRBV30; D: TRBD1; J: TRBJ1-1; length: 14; CDR3: CAWRYRGGNTEAFF; DNA: TGTGCCTGGAGATACAGGGGGGGTAACACTGAAGCTTTCTTT
size: .; V: TRBV7-3; D: TRBD1; J: TRBJ1-1; length: 14; CDR3: CASSAQGALTEAFF; DNA: TGTGCCAGCAGTGCACAGGGGGCCCTCACTGAAGCTTTCTTT
size: .; V: TRBV4-1; D: .; J: TRBJ2-7; length: 16; CDR3: CASSQDKLALDYEQYF; DNA: TGCGCCAGCAGCCAAGATAAGTTGGCCCTTGACTACGAGCAGTACTTC
size: few; V: TRBV10-3; D: .; J: TRBJ2-3; length: 13; CDR3: CALRQAGTDTQYF; DNA: TGTGCCTTAAGACAGGCGGGCACAGATACGCAGTATTTT